This record looks at one T cell receptor (beta chain) sequence and its context. These data belong to a study of identical twins. After removal of 4 bases from V and 6 bases from J, the junction contained 4 bases not matched to a gene. The CDR3 sequence is 14 residues long. Germline V gene sequence: CDR1 SGHTA, CDR2 FQGNSA. In TCRdb, the 5' RACE reads were re-called with MiXCR into one record per CDR3 protein. The sample includes approximately 1.8 million distinct CDR3 sequences, around 33% of them seen just once. The V gene is TRBV7-2, the J gene TRBJ2-4; 9 bases align to TRBD1. Sequencing used cord blood. The receptor comes from a newborn girl in good health. CDR3 sequence (DNA): TGTGCCAGCAGCTCCGACAGGGGGGGAAACATTCAGTACTTC. This translates into CASSSDRGGNIQYF.